One and the same sample provided the 25 T cell receptor beta chains below, sequenced in a study of blood T cell repertoires in COVID-19. Sequencing used immunoSEQ multiplex PCR; TCRdb keeps in-frame clones, though not all of them. The table records 140,000 or so clones, approximately 84% of them present only once. Sequencing used peripheral blood. The receptors come from a woman in her sixties with acute or convalescent COVID-19.

The chain combines TRBV5-1 with TRBJ1-2; TRBD1 aligns across 7 bases. This CDR3 contains 13 residues. Germline CDR1 reads SGHRS; CDR2 reads YFSETQ. J gave up 3 bases and V 3 bases, and 2 bases lay outside the gene matches. The CDR3 sequence: CASSYDRDYGYTF. The DNA of the CDR3 is TGCGCCAGCAGCTACGACAGGGACTATGGCTACACCTTC.

V and J are TRBV18 and TRBJ1-6; D is unresolved. Trimming removed 3 bases at V and 14 bases at J, with 14 bases between. This CDR3 region has 13 residues. CDR1 KGHSH and CDR2 LQKENI come from the germline V gene. CDR3 in DNA: TGTGCCAGCTCACCCCTCAGTGATAGCACCCTCCACTTT. The encoded protein is CASSPLSDSTLHF.

The table lists this clone with a few counts. Within the sample, other DNA sequences also encode this same CDR3. The rearrangement joins TRBV9 to TRBJ1-3; unclear D gene. Trimming removed 0 bases from V and 4 bases from J, with 5 bases in between. CDR3 length equals 13 residues. Germline CDR1 is SGDLS and CDR2 is YYNGEE. This CDR3 reads CASSVASGNTIYF. CDR3 nucleotide sequence: TGTGCCAGCAGCGTAGCTTCCGGAAACACCATATATTTT.

The V call is TRBV14, the J call TRBJ1-3; D is perhaps TRBD1 (5 bases). The CDR3 is 15 amino acids. Germline assignment: CDR1 SGHDN and CDR2 FVKESK. V was cut by 3 bases and J by 2 bases, with 11 bases left in between. The CDR3 sequence is CASSHRGGTGNTIYF. In DNA form, the CDR3 reads TGTGCCAGCAGCCACCGGGGGGGTACTGGAAACACCATATATTTT.

The V and J genes are TRBV6-1 and TRBJ1-2; D uncertain. Between the trimmed V and J ends, which lost 0 bases and 6 bases, there was a span of 20 bases. This CDR3 has 17 amino acids. Per germline, CDR1 MNHNS and CDR2 SASEGT. The CDR3 sequence: CASSEARGRGRSHGYTF. The CDR3 DNA sequence: TGTGCCAGCAGTGAAGCGCGCGGGAGAGGGAGAAGTCATGGCTACACCTTC.

In DNA form, the CDR3 reads TGCGCCAGCAGCTGGGGGAGGACAGGGGAGGGCACAGATACGCAGTATTTT. The encoded protein is CASSWGRTGEGTDTQYF. The chain links TRBV5-1 to TRBJ2-3, with 9 bases aligning to TRBD1. CDR3 length: 17 residues. Germline V gives CDR1 SGHRS, CDR2 YFSETQ. Losses at the gene ends were 3 bases for V and 1 base for J; bases not matched to a gene: 9.

This sequence joins TRBV3-1 (or the pseudogene TRBV3-2) and TRBJ2-3; possibly TRBD2 for D (5 bases). Trimming left V 2 bases short and J 3 bases short, with 18 bases between. Germline V gives CDR1 LGHDT, CDR2 YNNKEL (reference sequence). This CDR3 is built from 17 residues. The CDR3 DNA sequence: TGTGCCAGCAGCCAAAGTTGGGCGGGCAGAAGTACAGATACGCAGTATTTT. This encodes CASSQSWAGRSTDTQYF.

This chain uses TRBV5-1 with TRBJ2-3; 12 nucleotides match TRBD2. Germline V gives CDR1 SGHRS, CDR2 YFSETQ. V trimming: 6 bases; J trimming: 6 bases; junction bases outside the gene matches: 8. This CDR3 is 15 amino acids long. The CDR3 sequence: CASKLTSGRGDTQYF. Here the CDR3 DNA reads TGCGCCAGCAAACTGACTAGCGGGAGAGGGGATACGCAGTATTTT.

V and J are TRBV5-1 and TRBJ2-1, with D perhaps TRBD1 (6 bases). The CDR3 loop spans 16 amino acids. The V and J ends lost 7 bases and 0 bases respectively, with 17 bases between them. CDR1 SGHRS and CDR2 YFSETQ come from the germline V gene. This CDR3 reads CASRTSQGSSYNEQFF. The CDR3, as DNA: TGCGCCAGCCGAACAAGCCAGGGGAGCTCCTACAATGAGCAGTTCTTC.

The chain links TRBV18 to TRBJ2-7; a weak D match, TRBD1 (6 bases). Trimming shortened V by 3 bases and J by 2 bases, and 20 bases separated the two germline ends. The CDR3 runs 17 residues. In germline, CDR1 is KGHSH, CDR2 LQKENI. CDR3 sequence (DNA): TGTGCCAGCTCACCCGCCAGGGGATCGGACAGACCCTACGAGCAGTACTTC. It translates to CASSPARGSDRPYEQYF.

The V gene is TRBV3-1 (or the pseudogene TRBV3-2), the J gene TRBJ1-6; TRBD1 aligns across 10 bases. The germline V gene has CDR1 LGHDT and CDR2 YNNKEL (reference sequence). CDR3 length: 17 residues. J lost 7 bases, V lost 3 bases, and 9 bases had no gene match. CDR3 region: CASSHLSGQGGNSPLHF. CDR3 DNA sequence: TGTGCCAGCAGCCACCTAAGTGGACAGGGGGGAAATTCACCCCTCCACTTT.

This clone appeared a few times. CDR3 region: CASVELYSTEAFF. CDR3 coding DNA: TGTGCCAGCGTTGAGTTGTACTCCACTGAAGCTTTCTTT. The J gene is TRBJ1-1, the V gene TRBV2; D gene unclear. The CDR3 totals 13 residues. Germline-derived CDR1 and CDR2 are SNHLY and FYNNEI. V lost 8 bases and J lost 4, with 14 bases in between.

V and J are TRBV7-9 and TRBJ2-1, with 7 positions matching TRBD2. The germline V gene encodes CDR1 SEHNR and CDR2 FQNEAQ (reference sequence). With V trimmed by 7 bases and J by 4 bases, 13 bases remained unmatched. The CDR3 is 16 residues long. CDR3 in DNA: TGTGCCAGCACCACCACCCCGGGACTAAAATACAATGAGCAGTTCTTC. This sequence encodes CASTTTPGLKYNEQFF.

The chain is built from TRBV28 and TRBJ2-7; TRBD2 matches at 9 bases. The length of the CDR3 is 14 residues. From germline, CDR1 is MDHEN and CDR2 SYDVKM. Unmatched junction bases numbered 10, after V lost 6 bases and J lost 7 bases. The CDR3 is CASRNPTLAGEQYF. CDR3 bases: TGTGCCAGCAGGAATCCGACCCTAGCGGGGGAGCAGTACTTC. Full variable domain (rest looked up from reference TRBV28 and TRBJ2-7): DVKVTQSSRYLVKRTGEKVFLECVQDMDHENMFWYRQDPGLGLRLIYFSYDVKMKEKGDIPEGYSVSREKKERFSLILESASTNQTSMYLCASRNPTLAGEQYFGPGTRLTVT.

The V and J genes are TRBV7-9 and TRBJ2-3, with 9 bases lining up with TRBD2. Trimming at V came to 0 bases and at J to 5 bases, leaving 9 bases not matched to a gene. The CDR3 covers 17 residues. From germline, CDR1 is SEHNR and CDR2 FQNEAQ (reference sequence). DNA for the CDR3: TGTGCCAGCAGCTTAGCGCTGAGCGGGAGGAGTAAAGATACGCAGTATTTT. Its translation: CASSLALSGRSKDTQYF.

This clone appeared a few times. The chain employs TRBV5-1 and TRBJ2-7, with D possibly TRBD1 on 6 matching bases. The ends were cut back, 4 bases at V and 5 bases at J, with 16 bases in the middle. CDR1 SGHRS and CDR2 YFSETQ come from the germline V gene. The CDR3 extends over 14 amino acids. The CDR3 nucleotides are TGCGCCAGCAGCCTCACACAGGGATTCCACGAGCAGTACTTC. Its protein is CASSLTQGFHEQYF.

This chain connects TRBV9 to TRBJ2-1, with TRBD2 matching over 8 bases. The CDR3 is 17 amino acids. Germline V gene data show CDR1 as SGDLS and CDR2 as YYNGEE. With V trimmed by 0 bases and J by 4 bases, 9 bases remained unmatched. DNA for the CDR3: TGTGCCAGCAGCGTAGAGGAAACTAGCGGTCTATACAATGAGCAGTTCTTC. Protein product: CASSVEETSGLYNEQFF.

The chain joins TRBV5-4 to TRBJ2-3; 8 bases map to TRBD2. The V segment lost 4 bases and the J segment 0 bases; nucleotides outside the gene matches: 7. The CDR3 spans 16 residues. Per the germline V gene, CDR1 is SGHNT and CDR2 is YYREEE (reference sequence). CDR3 nucleotides: TGTGCCAGCAGCGCCTTTTCTAGCGGGAGCACAGATACGCAGTATTTT. This encodes CASSAFSSGSTDTQYF.

The CDR3 DNA is TGTGCCAGCAGTCCAGGGGGACAGCAGGATGGCACAGATACGCAGTATTTT. Translation: CASSPGGQQDGTDTQYF. V is TRBV3-1 (or the pseudogene TRBV3-2) and J is TRBJ2-3, with TRBD1 identical over 7 bases. The CDR3 has 17 amino acids. The germline V gene encodes CDR1 LGHDT and CDR2 YNNKEL (reference sequence). The junction had 13 bases not matched to a gene; V was cut back by 6 bases and J by 1 base.

The rearrangement joins TRBV7-9 to TRBJ2-2; unclear D gene. This CDR3 contains 13 residues. V dropped 2 bases and J dropped 6 bases, with 7 bases sitting between them. Germline V gives CDR1 SEHNR, CDR2 FQNEAQ (reference sequence). For the CDR3, the DNA is TGTGCCAGCAGCTTAAAAGCGTCCGGGGAGCTGTTTTTT. It is translated as CASSLKASGELFF.

This clone was counted between two and nine times. The chain's CDR3 is CASSPSTGVVETQYF. The DNA for the CDR3 is TGTGCCAGCAGTCCATCAACAGGGGTGGTAGAGACCCAGTACTTC. The gene calls are TRBV28 and TRBJ2-5; 7 bases agree with TRBD1. The germline gives CDR1 MDHEN, CDR2 SYDVKM. V shed 5 bases and J 4 bases; nucleotides not matched to a gene: 10. This CDR3 is built from 15 residues.

This clone has only a few counts. The chain is built from TRBV7-8 and TRBJ1-5; D gene unclear. The germline V gene has CDR1 SGHVS and CDR2 FQNEAQ. The CDR3 has 15 residues. Trimming took 1 base from V and 4 from J, leaving 11 bases between them. The CDR3 nucleotides are TGTGCCAGCAGCTTAGTGGCAGGTGGAAATCAGCCCCAGCATTTT. Its translation: CASSLVAGGNQPQHF.

This chain connects TRBV5-6 to TRBJ2-7; 8 bases fit TRBD2. The junction had 7 bases not matched to a gene; V was cut back by 5 bases and J by 0 bases. There are 15 residues in the CDR3. The V gene's germline CDR1 is SGHDT and CDR2 YYEEEE. Written as DNA, the CDR3 is TGTGCCAGCAGGTTAGCGGGAACTTACTCCTACGAGCAGTACTTC. It yields the protein CASRLAGTYSYEQYF. Based on the CDR3 plus reference TRBV5-6 and TRBJ2-7, the full variable domain is DAGVTQSPTHLIKTRGQQVTLRCSPKSGHDTVSWYQQALGQGPQFIFQYYEEEERQRGNFPDRFSGHQFPNYSSELNVNALLLGDSALYLCASRLAGTYSYEQYFGPGTRLTVT.

The count of this clone is one. The CDR3 sequence is CASSQGLAGAGNEQFF. Here the CDR3 DNA reads TGTGCCAGCAGCCAAGGTCTCGCGGGAGCGGGCAATGAGCAGTTCTTC. The chain uses TRBV14 and TRBJ2-1; 7 bases are a match to TRBD2. The CDR3 has 16 amino acids. Germline V lookup: CDR1 SGHDN, CDR2 FVKESK. Losses at the gene ends were 1 base for V and 6 bases for J; bases not matched to a gene: 9.

This chain connects TRBV7-8 to TRBJ2-7, with TRBD1 matching 7 bases. Looked up from germline, CDR1 is SGHVS and CDR2 is FQNEAQ. The CDR3 runs 15 residues. V shed 5 bases and J 0 bases; nucleotides not matched to a gene: 7. The CDR3 spells CASSQKRDSSYEQYF. The DNA of the CDR3 is TGTGCCAGCAGCCAGAAAAGGGACAGCTCCTACGAGCAGTACTTC.